Here is one T cell receptor beta chain with its context. The antigen is unknown. This specimen comes from a study of cytomegalovirus exposure and HLA in healthy donors. Study-wide points: Among the CMV-associated chains, three were confirmed in vitro as specific for CMV antigens. Later genetic work tied a missense DCLRE1C variant to beta-chain V and J trimming. Most subjects had HLA-A and HLA-B alleles reportedly predicted accurately by TCR beta sequences.

Primers: 60 Vbeta forward and 13 Jbeta reverse. The assay was immunoSEQ multiplex PCR, and TCRdb's table has in-frame clones only and misses some. Seen here are some 140,000 clones, more than 70% observed once, and the top ten hold roughly 4%. The CDR3 has 13 residues. V was shortened by 4 bases and J by 5 bases, with 12 bases between the two germline ends. CDR1 SGHNT and CDR2 YYREEE come from the germline V gene (reference sequence). The gene calls are TRBV5-4 and TRBJ1-2; weak D call: TRBD1 (6 bases). The sample was PBMCs. The sequence was obtained from a man aged 45 to 65 in good health and CMV-seropositive. CDR3 bases: TGTGCCAGCAGCCGAGACAGGTCTTATGGCTACACCTTC. It codes for CASSRDRSYGYTF.